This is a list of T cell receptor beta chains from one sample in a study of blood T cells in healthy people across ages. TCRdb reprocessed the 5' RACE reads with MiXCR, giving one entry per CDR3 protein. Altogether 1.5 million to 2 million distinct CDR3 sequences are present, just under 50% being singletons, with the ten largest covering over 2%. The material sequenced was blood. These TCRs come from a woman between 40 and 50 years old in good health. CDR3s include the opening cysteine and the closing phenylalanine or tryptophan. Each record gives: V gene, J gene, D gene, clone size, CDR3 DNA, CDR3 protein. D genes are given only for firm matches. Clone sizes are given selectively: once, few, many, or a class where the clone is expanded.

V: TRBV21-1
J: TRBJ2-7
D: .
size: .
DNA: TGTGCCAGCAGCCGAGGGACACCTTTATCAGACTACGAGCAGTACTTC
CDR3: CASSRGTPLSDYEQYF

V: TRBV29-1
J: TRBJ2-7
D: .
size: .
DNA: TGCAGCGTTGAAGATCTTACGGGGAGCTCCTACGAGCAGTACTTC
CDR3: CSVEDLTGSSYEQYF

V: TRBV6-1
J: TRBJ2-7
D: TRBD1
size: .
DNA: TGTGCCAGTCGGACAGGGAACACCTACGAGCAGTACTTC
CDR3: CASRTGNTYEQYF

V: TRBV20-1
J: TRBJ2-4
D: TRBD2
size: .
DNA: TGCAGTGCTATCCAAAGCGGGGGGGGCGCAAACATTCAGTACTTC
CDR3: CSAIQSGGGANIQYF

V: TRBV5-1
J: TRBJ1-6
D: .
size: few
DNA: TGCGCCAGCAGCACGGAGAGCTCCTATAATTCACCCCTCCACTTT
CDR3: CASSTESSYNSPLHF

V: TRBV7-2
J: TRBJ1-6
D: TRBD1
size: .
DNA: TGTGCCAGCAGCTTAGGGACAGGGGGCGCAGTATCACCCCTCCACTTT
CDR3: CASSLGTGGAVSPLHF

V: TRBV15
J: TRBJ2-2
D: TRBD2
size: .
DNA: TGTGCCACCAGCAGAATAGCGGGGGAGAACACCGGGGAGCTGTTTTTT
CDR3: CATSRIAGENTGELFF

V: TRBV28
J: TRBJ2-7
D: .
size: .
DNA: TGTGCCAGCAGTCCACAGCAGGGCGGCTACGAGCAGTACTTC
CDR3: CASSPQQGGYEQYF

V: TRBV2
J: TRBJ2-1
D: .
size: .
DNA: TGTGCCAGCAGTGAAGCTCCGGCCGGAGCAGGGATGGGCAATGAGCAGTTCTTC
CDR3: CASSEAPAGAGMGNEQFF

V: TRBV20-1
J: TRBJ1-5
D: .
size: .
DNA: TGTAGTGCCGCGGGGGGAGCCGACCAGCATTTT
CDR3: CSAAGGADQHF

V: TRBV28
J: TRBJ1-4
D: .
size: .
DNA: TGTGCCAGCAGTCCACAGGGACTTGGCGAAAAACTGTTTTTT
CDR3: CASSPQGLGEKLFF

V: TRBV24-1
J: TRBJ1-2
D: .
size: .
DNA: TGTGCCACCAGTGCATCGGCCTATGGCTACACCTTC
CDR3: CATSASAYGYTF

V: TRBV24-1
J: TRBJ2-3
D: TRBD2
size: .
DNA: TGTGCCACCAGTGAACCGACTAGCGGGGTTTTGGATACGCAGTATTTT
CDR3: CATSEPTSGVLDTQYF

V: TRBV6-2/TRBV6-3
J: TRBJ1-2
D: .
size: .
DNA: TGTGTCAGCAGCTCGGACAGACCGTATGGCTACACCTTC
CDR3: CVSSSDRPYGYTF

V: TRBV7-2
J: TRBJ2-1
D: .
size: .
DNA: TGTGCCAGCAGCAAATCCGGGACTGGGTACTCCTACAATGAGCAGTTCTTC
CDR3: CASSKSGTGYSYNEQFF

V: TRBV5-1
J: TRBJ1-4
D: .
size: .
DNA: TGCGCCAGCAGCTTGGGGGGGACCGATGAAAAACTGTTTTTT
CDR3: CASSLGGTDEKLFF

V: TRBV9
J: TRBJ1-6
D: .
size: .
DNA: TGTGCCAGCAGCGGGGGAGGAGTAAGCAATTCACCCCTCCACTTT
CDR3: CASSGGGVSNSPLHF

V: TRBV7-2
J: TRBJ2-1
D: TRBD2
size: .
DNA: TGTGCCAGCAGCCCCGCTAGCGGGATTTCAGGGGGGACCCAGTTCTTC
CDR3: CASSPASGISGGTQFF

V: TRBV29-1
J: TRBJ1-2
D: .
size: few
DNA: TGCAGCGTTGAGGGCAGGATTGGCTACACCTTC
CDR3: CSVEGRIGYTF

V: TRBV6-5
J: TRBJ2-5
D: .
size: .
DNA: TGTGCCAGCAGTTACTCCGGGGCTCACCAAGAGACCCAGTACTTC
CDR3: CASSYSGAHQETQYF

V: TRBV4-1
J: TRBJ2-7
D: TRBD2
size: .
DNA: TGCGCCAGCAGCCCTGGTGCGGGGGGGCCGTACAATGAGCAGTACTTC
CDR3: CASSPGAGGPYNEQYF

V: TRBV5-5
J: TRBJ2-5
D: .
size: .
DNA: TGTGCCAGCAGCCATTATGAGACCCAGTACTTC
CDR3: CASSHYETQYF

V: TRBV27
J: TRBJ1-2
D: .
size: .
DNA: TGTGCCAGCAGTGATGGCCCTCTCTATGGCTACACCTTC
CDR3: CASSDGPLYGYTF

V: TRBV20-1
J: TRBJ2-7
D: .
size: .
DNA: TGCAGTGCTAATCTACAGGAGTACGAGCAGTACTTC
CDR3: CSANLQEYEQYF

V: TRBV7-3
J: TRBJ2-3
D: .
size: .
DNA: TGTGCCAGCAGCCCGGATTTTTGGGCAGATACGCTGTATTTT
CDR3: CASSPDFWADTLYF

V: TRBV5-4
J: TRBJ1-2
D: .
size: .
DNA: TGTGCCAGCAGCTTGGGGACGTACTTCTATGGCTACACCTTC
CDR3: CASSLGTYFYGYTF

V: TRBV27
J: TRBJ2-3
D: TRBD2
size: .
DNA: TGTGCCAGCAGTTTATCCCCCTACCTAGCGGGGAGGCCCGGACTTAGCACAGATACGCAGTATTTT
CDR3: CASSLSPYLAGRPGLSTDTQYF

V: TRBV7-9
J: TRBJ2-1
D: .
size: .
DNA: TGTGCCAGCAGCCCGCGTCGAGCCGGAGGGACAGCGTCCTACAATGAGCAGTTCTTC
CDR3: CASSPRRAGGTASYNEQFF

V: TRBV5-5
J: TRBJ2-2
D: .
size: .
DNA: TGTGCCAGCAGCTTGGTCGCGAATCTCAACACCGGGGAGCTGTTTTTT
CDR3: CASSLVANLNTGELFF

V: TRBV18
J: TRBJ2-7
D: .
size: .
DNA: TGTGCCAGCCCACAGAAGGAGGGGGACGAGCAGTACTTC
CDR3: CASPQKEGDEQYF

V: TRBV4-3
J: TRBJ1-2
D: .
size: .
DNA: TGCGCCAGCAGCCAAGATCACACCTATGGCTACACCTTC
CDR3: CASSQDHTYGYTF

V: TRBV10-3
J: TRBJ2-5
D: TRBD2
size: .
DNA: TGTGCCATCAGTGAGTCTCGAGCGGGGGATCAAGAGACCCAGTACTTC
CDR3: CAISESRAGDQETQYF

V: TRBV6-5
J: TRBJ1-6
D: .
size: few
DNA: TGTGCCAGCAGTTATGTAGGGAATTCACCCCTCCACTTT
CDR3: CASSYVGNSPLHF

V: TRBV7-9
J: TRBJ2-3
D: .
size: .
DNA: TGTGCCAGCAGCTTACGGACGGGACGGAACACAGATACGCAGTATTTT
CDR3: CASSLRTGRNTDTQYF

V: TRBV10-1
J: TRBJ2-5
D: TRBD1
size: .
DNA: TGCGCCAGCAGTGAGTCTTACCCCGGGACAGGGGGCGACGAGACCCAGTACTTC
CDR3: CASSESYPGTGGDETQYF

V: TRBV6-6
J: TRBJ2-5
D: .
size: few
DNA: TGTGCCAGCAGTTACCGGGACAAGATTACCCAAGAGACCCAGTACTTC
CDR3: CASSYRDKITQETQYF

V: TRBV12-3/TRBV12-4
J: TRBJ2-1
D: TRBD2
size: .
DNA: TGTACCAGCAGTCCTCAGAGCGGGGGGGTATGGAATGGGCAGTTCTTC
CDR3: CTSSPQSGGVWNGQFF

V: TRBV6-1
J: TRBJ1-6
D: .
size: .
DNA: TGTGCCAGTAACAGGAGGGAGGTGACACCCCTCCACTTT
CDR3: CASNRREVTPLHF

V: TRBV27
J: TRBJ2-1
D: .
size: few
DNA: TGTGCCAGCAGTTTGTGGGGGGGCCGCGAGCAGTTCTTC
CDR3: CASSLWGGREQFF

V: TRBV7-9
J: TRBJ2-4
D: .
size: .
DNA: TGTGCCAGCAGCTCGACAGGAGATCTAGCCAAAAACATTCAGTACTTC
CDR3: CASSSTGDLAKNIQYF

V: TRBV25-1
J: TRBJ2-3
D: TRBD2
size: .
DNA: TGTGCCAGCCCAGAGACTAGCGGTATGGATACGCAGTATTTT
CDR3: CASPETSGMDTQYF

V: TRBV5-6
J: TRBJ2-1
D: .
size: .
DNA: TGTGCCAGCAGCTCCTGGGGGGCCTCCTACAAGGAGCAGTTCTTC
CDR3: CASSSWGASYKEQFF